The subject of this entry is one T cell receptor (beta chain). The sample comes from a study of cytomegalovirus exposure and HLA in healthy donors. Per the germline V gene, CDR1 is SGHDT and CDR2 is YYEEEE. The CDR3 loop spans 14 amino acids. Deletions cut 1 base from V and 3 bases from J, with 11 bases between. Use of 60 Vbeta and 13 Jbeta primers characterized the PCR. Clones were read by immunoSEQ multiplex PCR, and TCRdb kept only the in-frame ones, dropping some. The sample includes some 130,000 clones, around 80% of them seen just once. The sequenced material came from PBMCs. The receptor comes from a young woman in good health and CMV-seronegative. J is TRBJ2-7 and V is TRBV5-6, with D unclear. For the CDR3, the DNA is TGTGCCAGCAGCTTGAGGAGTTCCTTCTACGAGCAGTACTTC. Its translation: CASSLRSSFYEQYF. The whole variable domain, remainder taken from reference TRBV5-6 and TRBJ2-7, is DAGVTQSPTHLIKTRGQQVTLRCSPKSGHDTVSWYQQALGQGPQFIFQYYEEEERQRGNFPDRFSGHQFPNYSSELNVNALLLGDSALYLCASSLRSSFYEQYFGPGTRLTVT.